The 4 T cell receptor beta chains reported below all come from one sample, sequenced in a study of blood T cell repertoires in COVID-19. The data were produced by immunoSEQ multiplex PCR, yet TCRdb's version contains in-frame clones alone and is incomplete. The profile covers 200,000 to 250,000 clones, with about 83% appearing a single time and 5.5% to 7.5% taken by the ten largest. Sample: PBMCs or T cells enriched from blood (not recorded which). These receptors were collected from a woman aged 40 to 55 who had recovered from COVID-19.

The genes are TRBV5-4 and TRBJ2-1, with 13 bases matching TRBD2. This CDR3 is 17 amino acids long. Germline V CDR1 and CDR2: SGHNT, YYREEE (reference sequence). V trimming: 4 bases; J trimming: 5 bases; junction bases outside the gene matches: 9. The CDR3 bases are TGTGCCAGCAGCCCCCGGACTAGCGGGAGATCTGACAATGAGCAGTTCTTC. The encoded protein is CASSPRTSGRSDNEQFF.

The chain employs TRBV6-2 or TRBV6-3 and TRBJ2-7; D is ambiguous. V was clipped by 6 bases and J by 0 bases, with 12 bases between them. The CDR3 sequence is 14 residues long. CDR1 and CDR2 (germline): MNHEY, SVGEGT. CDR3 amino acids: CASSGTTSSYEQYV. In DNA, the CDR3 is TGTGCCAGCAGCGGTACTACGAGCTCCTACGAGCAGTACGTC.

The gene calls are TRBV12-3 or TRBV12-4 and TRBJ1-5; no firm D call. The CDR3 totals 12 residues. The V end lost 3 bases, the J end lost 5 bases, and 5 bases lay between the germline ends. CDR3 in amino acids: CASSFGYQPQHF. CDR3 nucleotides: TGTGCCAGCAGTTTCGGGTATCAGCCCCAGCATTTT.

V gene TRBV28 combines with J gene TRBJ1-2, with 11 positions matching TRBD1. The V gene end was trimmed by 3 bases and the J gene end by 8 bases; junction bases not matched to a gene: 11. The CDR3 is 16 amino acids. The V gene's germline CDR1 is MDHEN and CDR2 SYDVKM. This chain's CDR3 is CASSFGRLDRGQGYTF. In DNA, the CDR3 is TGTGCCAGCAGTTTCGGTCGTTTGGACAGGGGGCAGGGCTACACCTTC.